The rows below give T cell receptor beta chains drawn from one sample of a study of T cell changes during pregnancy in multiple sclerosis. Sequencing used immunoSEQ multiplex PCR; TCRdb keeps in-frame clones, though not all of them. Here the sample spans about 40,000 clones, just over 90% being singletons. Sequencing used CD4+ T cells from peripheral blood mononuclear cells, obtained in the third trimester of pregnancy. The receptors were gathered from a female donor with multiple sclerosis, enrolled in a pregnancy study. Both conserved end residues are part of each CDR3. The D gene is left open where the match is weak. Only part of the rows carry a size: once, few, many, or a class if the clone is expanded.

TRBJ2-7 - TRBV7-2 - TGTGCCAGCAGCCCCTTAGATACCTACGAGCAGTACTTC CASSPLDTYEQYF
TRBJ1-1 TRBD1 TRBV14 - TGTGCCAGCAGCCCTCGGACAGGGAAAGCTTTCTTT CASSPRTGKAFF
TRBJ1-2 - TRBV2 - TGTGCCAGCACCAGGGCGTATGGCTACACCTTC CASTRAYGYTF
TRBJ2-1 - TRBV4-3 - TGCGCCAGCAGCCAAGATTTTCGCGGAAATAATGAGCAGTTCTTC CASSQDFRGNNEQFF
TRBJ2-5 - TRBV30 - TGTGCCTGGAGCTACAGGGCAGAGACCCAGTACTTC CAWSYRAETQYF
TRBJ2-3 - TRBV19 - TGTGCCAGTAGTATCGGGGATACGCAGTATTTT CASSIGDTQYF
TRBJ2-1 - TRBV10-3 - TGTGCCATGGGACAAGACTCCTACAATGAGCAGTTCTTC CAMGQDSYNEQFF
TRBJ1-1 - TRBV7-6 - TGTGCCAGCAGCTTATTTGAGGTTAACACTGAAGCTTTCTTT CASSLFEVNTEAFF
TRBJ1-4 TRBD1 TRBV9 - TGTGCCAGCAGCTCGCGGACAGGGAATGAAAAACTGTTTTTT CASSSRTGNEKLFF
TRBJ1-5 TRBD1 TRBV7-2 - TGTGCCAGCAGCCCTCGGTCCCGGGACAGGGCGGAGCCCCAGCATTTT CASSPRSRDRAEPQHF
TRBJ2-7 TRBD1 TRBV18 - TGTGCCAGCTCACCTCAAAAACCGACAGGGGGGAACCACGAGCAGTACTTC CASSPQKPTGGNHEQYF
TRBJ2-7 TRBD1 TRBV18 - TGTGCCAGCTCACCACCGGGACAGGGGGATTACGAGCAGTACTTC CASSPPGQGDYEQYF
TRBJ2-7 TRBD2 TRBV5-6 - TGTGCCAGCAGCCCGGGGGGAGGGAGGGAGCAGTACTTC CASSPGGGREQYF
TRBJ2-7 - TRBV9 - TGTGCCAGCAGCGAGGGGCCCGACTACGAGCAGTACTTC CASSEGPDYEQYF
TRBJ1-1 - TRBV19 - TGTGCCAGTAGTATAAGGGGCATCACTGAAGCTTTCTTT CASSIRGITEAFF
TRBJ1-1 TRBD1 TRBV29-1 - TGCAGCGTTGTTCGGGACAGAAACACTGAAGCTTTCTTT CSVVRDRNTEAFF
TRBJ2-5 - TRBV30 - TGTGCCTGGAGTGGAGGGCGGGAAGAGACCCAGTACTTC CAWSGGREETQYF
TRBJ2-7 - TRBV29-1 - TGCAGCGCCTTGATTAGCGGTGGGATCTCCTACGAGCAGTACTTC CSALISGGISYEQYF
TRBJ2-1 TRBD1 TRBV5-1 - TGCGCCAGCAGCTGGAGGACAGGGGAGTTGTTCTTC CASSWRTGELFF
TRBJ2-3 TRBD2 TRBV7-3 - TGTGCCAGCAGCTCGGGGGGCGGCGCGGGAGGGCCGTGGGGGAGCACAGATACGCAGTATTTT CASSSGGGAGGPWGSTDTQYF
TRBJ1-5 - TRBV19 - TGTGCCAGTAGTCACGGACAGAGCAATCAGCCCCAGCATTTT CASSHGQSNQPQHF
TRBJ1-3 - TRBV6-5 - TGTGCCAGCAGTTACTATGGACAGGGAAACACCATATATTTT CASSYYGQGNTIYF
TRBJ1-4 - TRBV4-3 - TGCGCCAGCAGCCAAGCGGAACAGGGCTTTGAAAAACTGTTTTTT CASSQAEQGFEKLFF
TRBJ2-7 TRBD1 TRBV19 once TGTGCCAGTAGTAATCCAGGGACAGGGGGCGGCTACGAGCAGTACTTC CASSNPGTGGGYEQYF
TRBJ2-7 - TRBV7-2 - TGTGCCAGCAGTCCTATTAACGACGAGCAGTACTTC CASSPINDEQYF
TRBJ2-7 TRBD1 TRBV28 - TGTGCCAGCACCCCCGGACAGGGTAGGGAGCAGTACTTC CASTPGQGREQYF
TRBJ2-5 - TRBV21-1 - TGTGCCAGCAGCAAACCAACTAGCCCTAATTCATCTAAAGAGACCCAGTACTTC CASSKPTSPNSSKETQYF
TRBJ1-1 - TRBV5-4 once TGTGCCAGCAGCTTAGGGGGACAGAACACTGAAGCTTTCTTT CASSLGGQNTEAFF
TRBJ2-7 - TRBV5-1 - TGCGCCAGCAGCGTGGGACCCTCGGGCGAGCAGTACTTC CASSVGPSGEQYF
TRBJ2-2 TRBD2 TRBV6-1 - TGTGCCAGCAGTGACAACGGACTAGCGGGGGGGGAAAGGGAGCTGTTTTTT CASSDNGLAGGERELFF
TRBJ1-2 - TRBV12-5 once TGTGCTAGTGGGTCAGGGTCTGGTAACTATGGCTACACCTTC CASGSGSGNYGYTF
TRBJ2-2 TRBD2 TRBV5-1 - TGCGCCAGCAGCGGCGGGACTAGCGCAAACACCGGGGAGCTGTTTTTT CASSGGTSANTGELFF
TRBJ2-1 - TRBV7-2 - TGTGCCAGCAGCTTAGTCGGTAGCGAAGTGTATGAGCAGTTCTTC CASSLVGSEVYEQFF
TRBJ1-1 - TRBV5-1 - TGCGCCAGCAGCTCCGACACAGGGAACACTGAAGCTTTCTTT CASSSDTGNTEAFF